Listed below are T cell receptor beta chains from one sample, sequenced in a study of blood T cell repertoires in COVID-19. The method was immunoSEQ multiplex PCR; TCRdb's version includes in-frame clones alone and lacks a portion of them. The table records some 82,000 clones, 81% of them present only once. Input material: peripheral blood. The origin of the receptors is a man older than 75 with acute or convalescent COVID-19. CDR3s include the opening cysteine and the closing phenylalanine or tryptophan. Where a row states a size, it is once, few, many or the class of an expanded clone; other rows omit it.

CDR3 length: 17; V gene: TRBV7-2; clone size: NA; J gene: TRBJ2-1; CDR3 protein: CASSPQVLFFSYNEQFF
CDR3 length: 17; V gene: TRBV18; clone size: few; J gene: TRBJ2-5; CDR3 protein: CASSNRHAETVMKTQYF
CDR3 length: 15; V gene: TRBV6-2/TRBV6-3; clone size: NA; J gene: TRBJ1-2; CDR3 protein: CASSLQGPANYGYTF
CDR3 length: 15; V gene: TRBV5-4; clone size: once; J gene: TRBJ2-1; CDR3 protein: CASSLAAGNQNEQFF
CDR3 length: 14; V gene: TRBV30; clone size: NA; J gene: TRBJ2-3; CDR3 protein: CAWSVGRASDTQYF
CDR3 length: 14; V gene: TRBV29-1; clone size: NA; J gene: TRBJ1-4; CDR3 protein: CSVAGFATNEKLFF
CDR3 length: 13; V gene: TRBV18; clone size: NA; J gene: TRBJ1-4; CDR3 protein: CASSPGQNEKLFF
CDR3 length: 13; V gene: TRBV5-1; clone size: NA; J gene: TRBJ1-2; CDR3 protein: CASSFQGADGYTF
CDR3 length: 20; V gene: TRBV4-1; clone size: NA; J gene: TRBJ2-5; CDR3 protein: CASSPTPVTGTGLKMGTQYF
CDR3 length: 13; V gene: TRBV29-1; clone size: NA; J gene: TRBJ2-5; CDR3 protein: CSVDDRGLETQYF
CDR3 length: 14; V gene: TRBV28; clone size: NA; J gene: TRBJ1-2; CDR3 protein: CASSLRGTGEGYTF
CDR3 length: 16; V gene: TRBV5-1; clone size: NA; J gene: TRBJ2-2; CDR3 protein: CASSSHSGSYTGELFF
CDR3 length: 14; V gene: TRBV28; clone size: NA; J gene: TRBJ2-7; CDR3 protein: CASRPGQAAYEQYF
CDR3 length: 15; V gene: TRBV5-1; clone size: few; J gene: TRBJ1-5; CDR3 protein: CASSLIGRGDQPQHF
CDR3 length: 16; V gene: TRBV5-1; clone size: NA; J gene: TRBJ2-3; CDR3 protein: CASSSGLAASTDTQYF
CDR3 length: 16; V gene: TRBV5-6; clone size: NA; J gene: TRBJ2-3; CDR3 protein: CASSLIMSGGPDTQYF
CDR3 length: 15; V gene: TRBV5-5; clone size: NA; J gene: TRBJ1-5; CDR3 protein: CASSFTGRVNQPQHF
CDR3 length: 16; V gene: TRBV6-2/TRBV6-3; clone size: NA; J gene: TRBJ1-1; CDR3 protein: CASSYEGQGLNTEAFF
CDR3 length: 14; V gene: TRBV6-5; clone size: NA; J gene: TRBJ2-7; CDR3 protein: CASRETRGLYEQYF
CDR3 length: 13; V gene: TRBV19; clone size: once; J gene: TRBJ1-3; CDR3 protein: CAVTGFSGNTIYF
CDR3 length: 12; V gene: TRBV29-1; clone size: NA; J gene: TRBJ2-5; CDR3 protein: CSAAAGQETQYF
CDR3 length: 11; V gene: TRBV6-5; clone size: NA; J gene: TRBJ1-1; CDR3 protein: CASSSIRQAFF
CDR3 length: 16; V gene: TRBV13; clone size: NA; J gene: TRBJ2-1; CDR3 protein: CASSPPTGVGDNEQFF
CDR3 length: 14; V gene: TRBV14; clone size: NA; J gene: TRBJ2-7; CDR3 protein: CASSQGQGFYEQYF
CDR3 length: 16; V gene: TRBV27; clone size: NA; J gene: TRBJ1-1; CDR3 protein: CASSFTGVKVNTEAFF
CDR3 length: 18; V gene: TRBV3-1/TRBV3-2; clone size: NA; J gene: TRBJ2-6; CDR3 protein: CASSQEALRGSGANVLTF
CDR3 length: 14; V gene: TRBV19; clone size: NA; J gene: TRBJ1-5; CDR3 protein: CASSITGGNQPQHF
CDR3 length: 14; V gene: TRBV28; clone size: NA; J gene: TRBJ1-2; CDR3 protein: CASTPHWGDYGYTF
CDR3 length: 15; V gene: TRBV18; clone size: NA; J gene: TRBJ1-4; CDR3 protein: CASSRGTGGNEKLFF
CDR3 length: 16; V gene: TRBV19; clone size: NA; J gene: TRBJ2-2; CDR3 protein: CASSLVAGGRVGELFF
CDR3 length: 12; V gene: TRBV5-1; clone size: NA; J gene: TRBJ2-5; CDR3 protein: CASSREKETQYF
CDR3 length: 13; V gene: TRBV7-3; clone size: NA; J gene: TRBJ2-2; CDR3 protein: CASSKQGTGELFF
CDR3 length: 14; V gene: TRBV2; clone size: NA; J gene: TRBJ2-7; CDR3 protein: CASSEVGQGEEQYF
CDR3 length: 13; V gene: TRBV18; clone size: NA; J gene: TRBJ1-2; CDR3 protein: CASSPTENYGYTF
CDR3 length: 13; V gene: TRBV7-3; clone size: once; J gene: TRBJ2-2; CDR3 protein: CASSFGNTGELFF
CDR3 length: 14; V gene: TRBV4-1; clone size: NA; J gene: TRBJ1-2; CDR3 protein: CASSQVQGYYGYTF
CDR3 length: 14; V gene: TRBV7-3; clone size: NA; J gene: TRBJ2-1; CDR3 protein: CASSLLGQEDEQFF
CDR3 length: 16; V gene: TRBV18; clone size: few; J gene: TRBJ1-3; CDR3 protein: CASSPQGTGYGNTIYF
CDR3 length: 13; V gene: TRBV5-1; clone size: NA; J gene: TRBJ1-4; CDR3 protein: CASSLQGNEKLFF
CDR3 length: 13; V gene: TRBV30; clone size: NA; J gene: TRBJ1-3; CDR3 protein: CAWSVPGIFTIYF
CDR3 length: 15; V gene: TRBV28; clone size: many; J gene: TRBJ2-5; CDR3 protein: CASISRGTGKETQYF
CDR3 length: 16; V gene: TRBV11-2; clone size: many; J gene: TRBJ2-7; CDR3 protein: CASSLVGLAATYEQYF
CDR3 length: 14; V gene: TRBV11-2; clone size: NA; J gene: TRBJ1-4; CDR3 protein: CASSDHRDNEKLFF
CDR3 length: 14; V gene: TRBV9; clone size: NA; J gene: TRBJ1-1; CDR3 protein: CASSVGQKNTEAFF
CDR3 length: 15; V gene: TRBV5-1; clone size: NA; J gene: TRBJ1-6; CDR3 protein: CASSLGSGSDSPLHF
CDR3 length: 17; V gene: TRBV7-3; clone size: NA; J gene: TRBJ2-3; CDR3 protein: CASSPIRQGAGTDTQYF
CDR3 length: 16; V gene: TRBV27; clone size: NA; J gene: TRBJ2-3; CDR3 protein: CASRIERGPSTDTQYF
CDR3 length: 14; V gene: TRBV30; clone size: NA; J gene: TRBJ2-1; CDR3 protein: CAWKLGGRAGEQFF
CDR3 length: 16; V gene: TRBV9; clone size: NA; J gene: TRBJ2-1; CDR3 protein: CASSGGTFSGRNEQFF
CDR3 length: 15; V gene: TRBV24-1; clone size: NA; J gene: TRBJ2-3; CDR3 protein: CATSEDRGGTDTQYF
CDR3 length: 16; V gene: TRBV9; clone size: NA; J gene: TRBJ1-1; CDR3 protein: CASSVDPQRARTEAFF
CDR3 length: 14; V gene: TRBV7-9; clone size: NA; J gene: TRBJ2-5; CDR3 protein: CASSLEGAPETQYF